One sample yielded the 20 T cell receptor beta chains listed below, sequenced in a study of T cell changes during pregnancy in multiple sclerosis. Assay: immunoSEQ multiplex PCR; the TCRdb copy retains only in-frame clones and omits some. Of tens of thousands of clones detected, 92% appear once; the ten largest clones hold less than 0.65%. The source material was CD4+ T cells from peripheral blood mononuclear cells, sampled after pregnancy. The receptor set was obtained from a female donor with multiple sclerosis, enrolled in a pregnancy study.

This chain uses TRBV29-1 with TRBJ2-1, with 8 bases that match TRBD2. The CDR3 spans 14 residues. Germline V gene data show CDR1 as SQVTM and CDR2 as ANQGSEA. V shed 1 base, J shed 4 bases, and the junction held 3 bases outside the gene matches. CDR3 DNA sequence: TGCAGCGTTGAAGGCGGGGGGTTATACAATGAGCAGTTCTTC. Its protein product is CSVEGGGLYNEQFF.

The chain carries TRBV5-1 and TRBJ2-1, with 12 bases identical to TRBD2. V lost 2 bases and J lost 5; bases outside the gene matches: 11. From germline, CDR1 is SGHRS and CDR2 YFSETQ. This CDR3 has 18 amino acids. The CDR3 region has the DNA TGCGCCAGCAGCTTTGGCGGACTAGCGGGACGAAGGAACAATGAGCAGTTCTTC. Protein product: CASSFGGLAGRRNNEQFF.

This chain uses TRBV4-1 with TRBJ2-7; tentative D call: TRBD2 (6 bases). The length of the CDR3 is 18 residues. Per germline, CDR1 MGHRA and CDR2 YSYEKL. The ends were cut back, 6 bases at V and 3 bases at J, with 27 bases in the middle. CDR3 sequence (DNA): TGCGCCAGCAGAGTGAGGACGGGGGATGGGGGGAAAGACTACGAGCAGTACTTC. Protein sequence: CASRVRTGDGGKDYEQYF.

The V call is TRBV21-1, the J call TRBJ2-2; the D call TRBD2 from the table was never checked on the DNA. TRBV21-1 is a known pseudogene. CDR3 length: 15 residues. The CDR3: CAITEDSLNTGELFF. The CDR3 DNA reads TGTGCCATCACCGAGGACTCTCTCAACACCGGGGAGCTGTTTTTT.

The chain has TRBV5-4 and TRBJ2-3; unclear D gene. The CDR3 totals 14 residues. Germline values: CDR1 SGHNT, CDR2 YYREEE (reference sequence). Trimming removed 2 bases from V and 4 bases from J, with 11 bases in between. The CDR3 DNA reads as TGTGCCAGCAGCTTAGGAATAGCTGCAGATACGCAGTATTTT. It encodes CASSLGIAADTQYF.

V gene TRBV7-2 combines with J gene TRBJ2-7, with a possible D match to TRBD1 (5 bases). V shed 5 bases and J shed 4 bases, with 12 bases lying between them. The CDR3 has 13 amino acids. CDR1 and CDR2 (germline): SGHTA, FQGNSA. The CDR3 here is CASSEEAGYEQYF. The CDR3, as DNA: TGTGCCAGCAGCGAAGAAGCAGGGTACGAGCAGTACTTC.

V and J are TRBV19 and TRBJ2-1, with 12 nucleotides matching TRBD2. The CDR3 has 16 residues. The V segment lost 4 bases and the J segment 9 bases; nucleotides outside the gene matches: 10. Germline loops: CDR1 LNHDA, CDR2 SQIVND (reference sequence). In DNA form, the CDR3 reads TGTGCCAGTAGTAGCCTAGCGGGAGGGCCGCAGGGTGAGCAGTTCTTC. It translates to CASSSLAGGPQGEQFF.

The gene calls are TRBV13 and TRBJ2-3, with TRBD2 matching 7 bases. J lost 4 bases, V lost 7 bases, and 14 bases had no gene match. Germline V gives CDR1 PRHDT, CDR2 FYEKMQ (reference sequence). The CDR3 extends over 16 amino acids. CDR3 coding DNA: TGTGCCAGCACCGATTCCCGGCGGGGGAGCTCAGATACGCAGTATTTT. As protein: CASTDSRRGSSDTQYF. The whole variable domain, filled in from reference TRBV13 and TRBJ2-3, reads AAGVIQSPRHLIKEKRETATLKCYPIPRHDTVYWYQQGPGQDPQFLISFYEKMQSDKGSIPDRFSAQQFSDYHSELNMSSLELGDSALYFCASTDSRRGSSDTQYFGPGTRLTVL.

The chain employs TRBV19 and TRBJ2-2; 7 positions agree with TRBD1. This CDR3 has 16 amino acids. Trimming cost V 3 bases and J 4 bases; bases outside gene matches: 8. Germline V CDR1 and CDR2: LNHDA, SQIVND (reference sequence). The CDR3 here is CASSILFAGGTGELFF. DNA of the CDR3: TGTGCCAGTAGTATCTTATTTGCAGGGGGCACCGGGGAGCTGTTTTTT. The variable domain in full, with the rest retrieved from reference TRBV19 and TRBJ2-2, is DGGITQSPKYLFRKEGQNVTLSCEQNLNHDAMYWYRQDPGQGLRLIYYSQIVNDFQKGDIAEGYSVSREKKESFPLTVTSAQKNPTAFYLCASSILFAGGTGELFFGEGSRLTVL.

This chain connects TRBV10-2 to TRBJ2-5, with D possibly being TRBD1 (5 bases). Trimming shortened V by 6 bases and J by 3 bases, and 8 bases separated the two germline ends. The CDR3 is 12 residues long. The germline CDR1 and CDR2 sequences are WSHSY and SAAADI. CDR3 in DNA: TGCGCCAGCAGCGTGACAGAAGAGACCCAGTACTTC. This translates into CASSVTEETQYF.

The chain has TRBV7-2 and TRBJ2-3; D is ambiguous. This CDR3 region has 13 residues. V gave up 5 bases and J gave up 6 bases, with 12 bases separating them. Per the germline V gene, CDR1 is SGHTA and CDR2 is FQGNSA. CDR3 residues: CASSPEMRDTQYF. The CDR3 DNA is TGTGCCAGCAGCCCCGAGATGCGGGATACGCAGTATTTT.

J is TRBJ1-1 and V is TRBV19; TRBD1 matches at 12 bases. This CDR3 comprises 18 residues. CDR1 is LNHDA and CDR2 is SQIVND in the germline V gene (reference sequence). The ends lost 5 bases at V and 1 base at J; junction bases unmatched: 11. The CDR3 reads CASSGRDRGRKGNTEAFF. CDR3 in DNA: TGTGCCAGTAGTGGCCGGGACAGGGGGCGGAAGGGGAACACTGAAGCTTTCTTT. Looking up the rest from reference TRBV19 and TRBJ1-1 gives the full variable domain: DGGITQSPKYLFRKEGQNVTLSCEQNLNHDAMYWYRQDPGQGLRLIYYSQIVNDFQKGDIAEGYSVSREKKESFPLTVTSAQKNPTAFYLCASSGRDRGRKGNTEAFFGQGTRLTVV.

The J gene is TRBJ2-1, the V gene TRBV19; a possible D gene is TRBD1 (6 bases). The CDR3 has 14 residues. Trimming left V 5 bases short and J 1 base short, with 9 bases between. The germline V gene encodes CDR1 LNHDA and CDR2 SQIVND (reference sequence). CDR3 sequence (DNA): TGTGCCAGTAGTTCACAGGGTTCCTACAATGAGCAGTTCTTC. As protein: CASSSQGSYNEQFF. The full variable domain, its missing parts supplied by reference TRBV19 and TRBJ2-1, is DGGITQSPKYLFRKEGQNVTLSCEQNLNHDAMYWYRQDPGQGLRLIYYSQIVNDFQKGDIAEGYSVSREKKESFPLTVTSAQKNPTAFYLCASSSQGSYNEQFFGPGTRLTVL.

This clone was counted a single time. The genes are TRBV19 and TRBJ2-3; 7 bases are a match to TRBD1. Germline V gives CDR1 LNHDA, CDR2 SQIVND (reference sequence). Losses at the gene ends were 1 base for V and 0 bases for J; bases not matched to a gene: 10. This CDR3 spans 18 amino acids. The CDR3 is CASSIVRGPGSSTDTQYF. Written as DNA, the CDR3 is TGTGCCAGTAGTATAGTAAGGGGGCCAGGATCTAGCACAGATACGCAGTATTTT.

The CDR3 protein is CASSSVRGTVSYEQYF. Here the CDR3 DNA reads TGTGCCAGCAGCTCCGTCAGGGGGACAGTCTCCTACGAGCAGTACTTC. The rearrangement uses TRBV7-9 and TRBJ2-7, with TRBD1 identical over 7 bases. CDR1 is SEHNR and CDR2 is FQNEAQ in the germline V gene (reference sequence). Unmatched junction bases numbered 9, after V lost 4 bases and J lost 0 bases. The CDR3 has 16 amino acids.

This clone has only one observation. The CDR3 coding sequence is TGTGCCAGCAGACAGGGTGGTTTTACCACTGAAGCTTTCTTT. Translating it yields CASRQGGFTTEAFF. The chain combines TRBV6-5 with TRBJ1-1, with D possibly matching TRBD1 (6 bases). The V and J ends lost 6 bases and 4 bases respectively, with 15 bases between them. The CDR3 has 14 amino acids. Germline-derived CDR1 and CDR2 are MNHEY and SVGAGI.

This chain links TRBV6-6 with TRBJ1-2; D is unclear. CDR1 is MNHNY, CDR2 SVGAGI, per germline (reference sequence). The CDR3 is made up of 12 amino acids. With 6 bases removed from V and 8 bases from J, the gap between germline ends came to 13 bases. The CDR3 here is CASSRSEEGYTF. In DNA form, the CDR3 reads TGTGCCAGCAGCCGATCTGAAGAGGGCTACACCTTC.

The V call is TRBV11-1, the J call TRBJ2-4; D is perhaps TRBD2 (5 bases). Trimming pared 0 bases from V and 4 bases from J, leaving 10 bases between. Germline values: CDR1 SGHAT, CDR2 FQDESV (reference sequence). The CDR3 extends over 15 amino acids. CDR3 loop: CASSLARGMKNIQYF. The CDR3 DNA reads TGTGCCAGCAGCTTAGCTCGAGGGATGAAAAACATTCAGTACTTC. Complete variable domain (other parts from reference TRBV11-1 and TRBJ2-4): EAEVAQSPRYKITEKSQAVAFWCDPISGHATLYWYRQILGQGPELLVQFQDESVVDDSQLPKDRFSAERLKGVDSTLKIQPAELGDSAMYLCASSLARGMKNIQYFGAGTRLSVL.

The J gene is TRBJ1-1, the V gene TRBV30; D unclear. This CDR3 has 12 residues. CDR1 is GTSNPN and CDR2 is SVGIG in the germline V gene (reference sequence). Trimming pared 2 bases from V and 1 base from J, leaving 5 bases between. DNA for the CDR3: TGTGCCTGGAGTCCCTCGAACACTGAAGCTTTCTTT. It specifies CAWSPSNTEAFF.

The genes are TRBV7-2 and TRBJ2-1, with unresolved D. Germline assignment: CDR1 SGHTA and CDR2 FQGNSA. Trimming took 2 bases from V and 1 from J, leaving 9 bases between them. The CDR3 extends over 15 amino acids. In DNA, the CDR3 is TGTGCCAGCAGCTTAATGGAGAAGTCCTACAATGAGCAGTTCTTC. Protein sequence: CASSLMEKSYNEQFF.